This record covers a single T cell receptor (beta chain). This entry comes from a study of blood T cell repertoires in COVID-19. In the study overall: Samples came from the United States, Italy and Spain, spanning acute and convalescent COVID-19. T cells, B-cell-depleted T cells, or PBMCs supplied cDNA or gDNA.

As originally analysed: The assay estimated nucleated cells by amplifying reference gene primers. The assay was immunoSEQ multiplex PCR, and TCRdb's table has in-frame clones only and misses some. D and trimming were read from the DNA, whereas the V and J calls and clone size are those reported in that table. The sample consists of around 320,000 clones, 85% of them appearing once. V was trimmed by 7 bases and J by 4 bases, leaving 12 bases between them. Germline CDR1 reads SNHLY; CDR2 reads FYNNEI. The CDR3 spans 13 residues. The genes are TRBV2 and TRBJ2-3, with a possible D match to TRBD1 (5 bases). The sample consisted of peripheral blood. This TCR came from a human donor in a cohort sampled during active COVID-19. The CDR3 loop reads CASTPDMSDTQYF. The CDR3 coding sequence is TGTGCCAGCACTCCGGACATGTCAGATACGCAGTATTTT.